This record concerns one TCR beta chain sequence. The data stem from a study of blood T cell repertoires in COVID-19. Original processing notes: Reference gene primer amplification gave estimated nucleated cell counts. The assay was immunoSEQ multiplex PCR, and TCRdb's table has in-frame clones only and misses some. From that table come the V and J calls and clone size; the DNA was used to work out D and trimming. Seen here are roughly 150,000 clones, approximately 80% observed once, and the top ten hold roughly 9.1%. This TCR derives from a woman at least 80 years old with active or convalescent COVID-19. Sequencing was carried out using peripheral blood.

The CDR3, as DNA: TGTGCCAGCAGCGTAGACGGGGTGGGCTATGGCTACACCTTC. It is translated as CASSVDGVGYGYTF. The chain uses TRBV9 and TRBJ1-2; D gene ambiguous. V lost 0 bases and J 4 bases, leaving 10 bases between the germline ends. This CDR3 region has 14 residues. Germline CDR1 is SGDLS and CDR2 is YYNGEE.